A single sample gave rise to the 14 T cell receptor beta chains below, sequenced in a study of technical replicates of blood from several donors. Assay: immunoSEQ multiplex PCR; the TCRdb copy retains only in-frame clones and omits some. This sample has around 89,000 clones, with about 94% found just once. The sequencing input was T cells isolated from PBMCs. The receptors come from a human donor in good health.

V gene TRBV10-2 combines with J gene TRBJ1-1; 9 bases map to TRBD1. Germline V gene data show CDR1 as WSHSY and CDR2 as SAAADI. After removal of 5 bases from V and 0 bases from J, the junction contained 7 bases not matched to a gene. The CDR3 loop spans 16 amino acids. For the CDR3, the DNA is TGCGCCAGCAGTCCGGCGGGACAGGGAATGAACACTGAAGCTTTCTTT. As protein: CASSPAGQGMNTEAFF.

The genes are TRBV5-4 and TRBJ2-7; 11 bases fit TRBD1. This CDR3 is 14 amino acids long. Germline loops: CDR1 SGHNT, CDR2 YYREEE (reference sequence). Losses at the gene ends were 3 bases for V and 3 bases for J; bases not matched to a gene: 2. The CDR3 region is CASSSGTGGYEQYF. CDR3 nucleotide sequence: TGTGCCAGCAGCTCCGGGACAGGGGGCTACGAGCAGTACTTC.

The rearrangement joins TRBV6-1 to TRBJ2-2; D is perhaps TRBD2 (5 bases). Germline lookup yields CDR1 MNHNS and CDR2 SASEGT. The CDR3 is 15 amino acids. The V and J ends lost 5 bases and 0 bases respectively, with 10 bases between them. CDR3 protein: CASSHRLSNTGELFF. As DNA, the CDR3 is TGTGCCAGCAGTCACAGACTATCGAACACCGGGGAGCTGTTTTTT.

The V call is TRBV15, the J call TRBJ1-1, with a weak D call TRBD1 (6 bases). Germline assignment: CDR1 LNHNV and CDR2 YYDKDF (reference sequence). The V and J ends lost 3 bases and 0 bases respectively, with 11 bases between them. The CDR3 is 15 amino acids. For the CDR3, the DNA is TGTGCCACCAGCAGGGACAGTGCTATGAACACTGAAGCTTTCTTT. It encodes CATSRDSAMNTEAFF.

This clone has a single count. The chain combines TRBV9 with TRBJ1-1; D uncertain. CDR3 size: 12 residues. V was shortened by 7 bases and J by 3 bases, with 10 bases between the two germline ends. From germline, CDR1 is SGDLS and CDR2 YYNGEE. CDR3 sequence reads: CASGDGDTEAFF. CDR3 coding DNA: TGTGCCAGCGGCGATGGAGACACTGAAGCTTTCTTT.

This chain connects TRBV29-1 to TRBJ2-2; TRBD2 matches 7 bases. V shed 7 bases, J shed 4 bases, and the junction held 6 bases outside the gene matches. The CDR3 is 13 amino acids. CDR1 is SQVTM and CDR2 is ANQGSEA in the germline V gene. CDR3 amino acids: CSGEGPGTGELFF. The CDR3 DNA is TGCAGCGGGGAGGGTCCAGGCACCGGGGAGCTGTTTTTT.

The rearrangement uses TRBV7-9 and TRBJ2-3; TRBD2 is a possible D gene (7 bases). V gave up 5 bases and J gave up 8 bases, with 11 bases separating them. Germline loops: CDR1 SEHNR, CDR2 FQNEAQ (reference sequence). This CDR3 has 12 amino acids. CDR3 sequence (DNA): TGTGCCAGCAGCGGGGGGGCGGGTACGCAGTATTTT. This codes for CASSGGAGTQYF.

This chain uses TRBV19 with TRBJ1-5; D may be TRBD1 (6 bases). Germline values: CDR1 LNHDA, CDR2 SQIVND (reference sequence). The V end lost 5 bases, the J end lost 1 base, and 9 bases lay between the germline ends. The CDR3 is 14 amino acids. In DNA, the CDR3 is TGTGCCAGTAGTCAGGGGCAGAGCAATCAGCCCCAGCATTTT. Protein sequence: CASSQGQSNQPQHF.

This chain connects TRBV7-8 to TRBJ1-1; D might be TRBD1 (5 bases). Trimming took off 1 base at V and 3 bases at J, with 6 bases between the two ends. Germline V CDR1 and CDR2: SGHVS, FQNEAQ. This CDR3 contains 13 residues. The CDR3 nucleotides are TGTGCCAGCAGCTTAGTAGGGGACACTGAAGCTTTCTTT. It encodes CASSLVGDTEAFF.

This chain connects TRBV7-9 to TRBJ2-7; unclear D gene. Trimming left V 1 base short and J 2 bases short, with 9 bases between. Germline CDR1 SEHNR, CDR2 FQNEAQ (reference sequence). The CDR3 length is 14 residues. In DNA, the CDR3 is TGTGCCAGCAGCTTAGGCCCGGGTGCCTACGAGCAGTACTTC. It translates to CASSLGPGAYEQYF.

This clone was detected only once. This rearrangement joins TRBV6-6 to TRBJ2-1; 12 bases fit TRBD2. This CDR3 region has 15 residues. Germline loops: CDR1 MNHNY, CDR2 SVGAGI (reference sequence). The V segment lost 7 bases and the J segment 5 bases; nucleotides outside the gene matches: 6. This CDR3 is CASTQTSGGHNEQFF. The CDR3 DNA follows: TGTGCCAGCACCCAGACTAGCGGGGGCCACAATGAGCAGTTCTTC.

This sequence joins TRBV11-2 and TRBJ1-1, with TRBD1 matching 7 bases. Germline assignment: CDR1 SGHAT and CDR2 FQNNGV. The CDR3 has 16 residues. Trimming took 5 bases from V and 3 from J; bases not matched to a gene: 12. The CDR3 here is CASSPRTGLLDTEAFF. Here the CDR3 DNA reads TGTGCCAGCAGCCCAAGGACAGGACTTCTTGACACTGAAGCTTTCTTT. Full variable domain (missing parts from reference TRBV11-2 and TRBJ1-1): EAGVAQSPRYKIIEKRQSVAFWCNPISGHATLYWYQQILGQGPKLLIQFQNNGVVDDSQLPKDRFSAERLKGVDSTLKIQPAKLEDSAVYLCASSPRTGLLDTEAFFGQGTRLTVV.

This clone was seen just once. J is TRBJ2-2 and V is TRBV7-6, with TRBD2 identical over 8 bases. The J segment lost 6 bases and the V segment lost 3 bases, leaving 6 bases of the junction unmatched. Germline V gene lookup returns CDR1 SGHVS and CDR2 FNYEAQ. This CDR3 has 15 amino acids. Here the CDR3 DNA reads TGTGCCAGCAGCTTGGCGGGGGGCGCGGCCGGGGAGCTGTTTTTT. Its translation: CASSLAGGAAGELFF.

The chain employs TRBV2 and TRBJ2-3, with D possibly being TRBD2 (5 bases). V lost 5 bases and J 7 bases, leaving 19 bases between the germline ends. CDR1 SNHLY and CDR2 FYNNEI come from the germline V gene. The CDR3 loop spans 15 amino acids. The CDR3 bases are TGTGCCAGCAGTATCACTCGGGTAGCGACAAATACGCAGTATTTT. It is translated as CASSITRVATNTQYF. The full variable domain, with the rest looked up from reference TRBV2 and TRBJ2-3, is EPEVTQTPSHQVTQMGQEVILRCVPISNHLYFYWYRQILGQKVEFLVSFYNNEISEKSEIFDDQFSVERPDGSNFTLKIRSTKLEDSAMYFCASSITRVATNTQYFGPGTRLTVL.